Below, 14 T cell receptor beta chains from the same sample are listed, as sequenced in a study of beta chain features in type 1 diabetes. Reverse transcribing all isolated RNA meant expressed TCRB transcripts were sequenced. The protocol was immunoSEQ multiplex PCR, while the TCRdb copy is restricted to in-frame clones and leaves out a portion. The sample carries about 150,000 clones, about 7.3% recorded once. The sequenced sample consisted of central memory CD4+ T cells from blood. These receptors came from a man younger than 35 in good health.

This clone came up a few times. This rearrangement joins TRBV7-2 to TRBJ2-7, with 12 bases lining up with TRBD2. The germline gives CDR1 SGHTA, CDR2 FQGNSA. CDR3 length equals 15 residues. The ends lost 4 bases at V and 4 bases at J; junction bases unmatched: 5. The CDR3 region is CASSSRLAGEYEQYF. Written as DNA, the CDR3 is TGTGCCAGCAGCTCCAGACTAGCGGGAGAGTACGAGCAGTACTTC.

This clone was seen a handful of times. The CDR3 loop is CASTPTGLGDTQYF. CDR3 nucleotide sequence: TGCGCCAGCACCCCCACAGGGTTAGGGGATACGCAGTATTTT. J is TRBJ2-3 and V is TRBV5-1, with D perhaps matching TRBD1 (6 bases). The length of the CDR3 is 14 residues. Germline-derived CDR1 and CDR2 are SGHRS and YFSETQ. Between the trimmed V and J ends, which lost 6 bases and 6 bases, there was a span of 17 bases.

As DNA, the CDR3 is TGTGCCAGCAGCTTAGCAAGTTTCTACGAGCAGTACTTC. This translates into CASSLASFYEQYF. The chain employs TRBV7-9 and TRBJ2-5; D not certain. The end of the DNA is better explained by TRBJ2-7, so the J call may be wrong. The CDR3 extends over 13 amino acids. Looked up from germline, CDR1 is SEHNR and CDR2 is FQNEAQ (reference sequence).

This rearrangement joins TRBV7-2 to TRBJ2-3; 9 positions match TRBD2. CDR1 and CDR2 (germline): SGHTA, FQGNSA. The CDR3 runs to 16 residues. V shed 1 base and J 2 bases; nucleotides not matched to a gene: 4. The DNA of the CDR3 is TGTGCCAGCAGCTTAGATCCTAGCGGGATCACAGATACGCAGTATTTT. It codes for CASSLDPSGITDTQYF. The complete variable domain, with remaining parts taken from reference TRBV7-2 and TRBJ2-3, reads GAGVSQSPSNKVTEKGKDVELRCDPISGHTALYWYRQSLGQGLEFLIYFQGNSAPDKSGLPSDRFSAERTGGSVSTLTIQRTQQEDSAVYLCASSLDPSGITDTQYFGPGTRLTVL.

In this sample, this clone turned up many times. The genes are TRBV30 and TRBJ1-5; D gene uncertain. Germline assignment: CDR1 GTSNPN and CDR2 SVGIG (reference sequence). The CDR3 consists of 12 residues. V was shortened by 5 bases and J by 0 bases, with 5 bases between the two germline ends. CDR3 residues: CAWADSNQPQHF. The CDR3 DNA reads TGTGCCTGGGCGGATAGCAATCAGCCCCAGCATTTT.

This clone was recorded a few times. The chain carries TRBV7-9 and TRBJ2-7; the match to TRBD2 covers 8 bases. The CDR3 extends over 15 amino acids. The junction had 7 bases not matched to a gene; V was cut back by 4 bases and J by 2 bases. Germline-derived CDR1 and CDR2 are SEHNR and FQNEAQ (reference sequence). CDR3: CASSSSGRGAYEQYF. The DNA for the CDR3 is TGTGCCAGCAGCTCCAGCGGGAGAGGGGCCTACGAGCAGTACTTC.

The sample holds a few counts of this clone. J is TRBJ1-1 and V is TRBV4-2; tentative D call: TRBD1 (6 bases). The CDR3 runs to 14 residues. Germline V gene sequence: CDR1 LGHNA, CDR2 YNFKEQ. V was clipped by 5 bases and J by 1 base, with 11 bases between them. The CDR3 DNA follows: TGTGCCAGCAGCTCAGTACAGGGGAACACTGAAGCTTTCTTT. It translates to CASSSVQGNTEAFF.

V gene TRBV18 combines with J gene TRBJ2-5; D might be TRBD1 (7 bases). Germline assignment: CDR1 KGHSH and CDR2 LQKENI. Between the trimmed V and J ends, which lost 2 bases and 5 bases, there was a span of 12 bases. CDR3 length: 14 residues. The chain's CDR3 is CASSPEQGRETQYF. In nucleotides, the CDR3 is TGTGCCAGCTCACCAGAACAGGGGAGGGAGACCCAGTACTTC.

This rearrangement joins TRBV4-1 to TRBJ1-1, with TRBD1 identical over 9 bases. With 2 bases clipped from V and 11 bases from J, the junction kept 15 bases outside the gene matches. The CDR3 has 16 amino acids. The germline V gene encodes CDR1 MGHRA and CDR2 YSYEKL. CDR3 sequence: CASSQPSRDRARQAFF. Written as DNA, the CDR3 is TGCGCCAGCAGCCAACCTTCCCGGGACAGGGCTCGTCAGGCTTTCTTT.

This clone was seen a handful of times. The chain has TRBV7-2 and TRBJ1-4; 10 bases map to TRBD1. The CDR3 spans 15 residues. Germline assignment: CDR1 SGHTA and CDR2 FQGNSA. Trimming at V came to 5 bases and at J to 7 bases, leaving 7 bases not matched to a gene. This chain's CDR3 is CASSPRTGGGEKLFF. For the CDR3, the DNA is TGTGCCAGCAGCCCACGGACAGGGGGTGGTGAAAAACTGTTTTTT.

This clone occurred a few times. The chain combines TRBV7-2 with TRBJ1-2; D remains unclear. V was clipped by 0 bases and J by 2 bases, with 19 bases between them. The CDR3 totals 18 residues. Germline assignment: CDR1 SGHTA and CDR2 FQGNSA. For the CDR3, the DNA is TGTGCCAGCAGCTTAGCGAAGGTTGGGAGAGGAGGGAACTATGGCTACACCTTC. Protein sequence: CASSLAKVGRGGNYGYTF.

V gene TRBV7-3 combines with J gene TRBJ2-5; D not certain. Trimming left V 5 bases short and J 5 bases short, with 12 bases between. Germline V lookup: CDR1 SGHTA, CDR2 FQGTGA. This CDR3 is 13 amino acids long. The CDR3 DNA sequence: TGTGCCAGCAGCCTCCACGTCGAGGAGACCCAGTACTTC. It codes for CASSLHVEETQYF.

This clone has just a few counts. The chain employs TRBV6-5 and TRBJ1-1, with D tentatively TRBD1 (5 bases). Trimming took off 6 bases at V and 6 bases at J, with 14 bases between the two ends. Germline CDR1 reads MNHEY; CDR2 reads SVGAGI. This CDR3 region has 13 residues. CDR3 residues: CASSGGRFAEAFF. CDR3 coding DNA: TGTGCCAGCAGCGGGGGGAGGTTCGCTGAAGCTTTCTTT.

This clone was found a few times. This sequence joins TRBV11-2 and TRBJ2-1; 10 bases are shared with TRBD1. The germline CDR1 and CDR2 sequences are SGHAT and FQNNGV. The V and J ends lost 7 bases and 5 bases, in that order; junction bases with no gene match: 8. CDR3 size: 15 residues. CDR3 protein: CASTLGTGADNEQFF. The CDR3 region has the DNA TGTGCCAGCACCTTGGGGACAGGGGCTGACAATGAGCAGTTCTTC.